This T cell receptor beta chain comes out of a study of T cell responses to AZD1222 COVID-19 vaccine. Findings of the study overall: It was only six AZD1222 recipients who were seropositive at baseline.

Points on this clone: Antigen specificity is unknown.

Method: immunoSEQ multiplex PCR; TCRdb's copy keeps in-frame clones and lacks some. The table lists roughly 140,000 clones, under 95% of them singletons. J gave up 5 bases and V 5 bases, and 7 bases lay outside the gene matches. Germline V gene data show CDR1 as SGHTS and CDR2 as YDEGEE. The CDR3 loop spans 14 amino acids. The TCR originated in an adult who received the AZD1222 COVID-19 vaccine. The gene calls are TRBV5-8 and TRBJ1-2; 9 nucleotides agree with TRBD1. The source was peripheral blood, collected 28 days after the second AZD1222 dose. The CDR3 loop reads CASSHRDRVYGYTF. CDR3 bases: TGTGCCAGCAGTCACCGGGACAGGGTTTATGGCTACACCTTC.